A selection of T cell receptor beta chains follows, all from one sample in a study of blood T cell repertoires in COVID-19. TCRdb's copy holds only in-frame clones and misses some; the assay was immunoSEQ multiplex PCR. The data show about 180,000 clones, about 81% seen once. The sequenced sample was peripheral blood. These receptors were collected from a woman aged 80 or over with COVID-19, enrolled during active disease. The CDR3 runs from the conserved cysteine through the conserved F or W. Each record gives: V gene, D gene, J gene, clone size, CDR3 DNA, CDR3 protein. D genes are given only for firm matches. Some rows have no size entry. The others give once, few or many, or a class for an expanded clone.

TRBV29-1	.	TRBJ2-1	many	TGCAGCGTCACCATCACAGGGAACAATGAGCAGTTCTTC	CSVTITGNNEQFF
TRBV6-5	.	TRBJ1-2	.	TGTGCCAGCCCCCCCGAGGGGGGGTTGGGTGGCTACACCTTC	CASPPEGGLGGYTF
TRBV4-1	TRBD2	TRBJ2-2	.	TGCGCCAGCAGCCAGAGAGCAATGAGGCTAGCGGGACTCGGGGAGCTGTTTTTT	CASSQRAMRLAGLGELFF
TRBV4-2	TRBD2	TRBJ2-5	.	TGTGCCAGCAGCCCACGGACTAGCGGGGGCATCCTCCGGGAGACCCAGTACTTC	CASSPRTSGGILRETQYF
TRBV7-6	TRBD2	TRBJ2-3	.	TGTGCCAGCAGCTTAGTTGGGACTAGCGGTGTCACAGATACGCAGTATTTT	CASSLVGTSGVTDTQYF
TRBV9	.	TRBJ2-6	.	TGTGCCAGCAGCGGTCACAGCTCTGGGGCCAACGTCCTGACTTTC	CASSGHSSGANVLTF
TRBV2	.	TRBJ1-2	.	TGTGCCAGCAGTACAGGGAGCGCTGACTATGGCTACACCTTC	CASSTGSADYGYTF
TRBV15	TRBD2	TRBJ2-3	.	TGTGCCACCAGCAGAGAGACTAGCGGCACAGATACGCAGTATTTT	CATSRETSGTDTQYF
TRBV28	.	TRBJ1-3	once	TGTGCCAGCAGCTCATACAGGGACACCATATATTTT	CASSSYRDTIYF
TRBV2	TRBD2	TRBJ2-7	once	TGTGCCAGCAGTGATTTCGGACTAGCGAAGCCCTACGAGCAGTACTTC	CASSDFGLAKPYEQYF
TRBV15	.	TRBJ2-5	.	TGTGCCACCAGCAGAGGACAACAAGAGACCCAGTACTTC	CATSRGQQETQYF
TRBV28	TRBD2	TRBJ2-4	once	TGTGCCAGCAGGGGAGCGGGGCATCAAAACATTCAGTACTTC	CASRGAGHQNIQYF
TRBV24-1	.	TRBJ2-5	.	TGTGCCACCAGTGTAGCAGGGGCACCTCAAGAGACCCAGTACTTC	CATSVAGAPQETQYF